This T cell receptor (beta chain) comes out of a study of shared clonotypes between healthy human individuals. The assay was run at deep level. Assay: immunoSEQ multiplex PCR; the TCRdb copy retains only in-frame clones and omits some. The sample consists of 2 million to 3 million clones, roughly 93% of them appearing once. Germline V gene data show CDR1 as MDHEN and CDR2 as SYDVKM. The length of the CDR3 is 17 residues. After removal of 6 bases from V and 3 bases from J, the junction contained 16 bases not matched to a gene. The clonotype originates from a man aged 18 to 35 in good health. Some clones in this sample may be carry-over from other donors' samples. The source material was naive CD4+ T cells from PBMCs. Subset described: CD45RA+ positively selected. The chain carries TRBV28 and TRBJ2-7, with TRBD1 matching 8 bases. CDR3: CASREQGVSLVRYEQYF. The CDR3 nucleotides read TGTGCCAGCAGAGAACAGGGGGTTTCCCTCGTACGCTACGAGCAGTACTTC.